This T cell receptor beta chain comes out of a study of T cell responses to AZD1222 COVID-19 vaccine. Study-wide results and limits: Two AZD1222 administrations were followed by greater Spike-specific TCR breadth and depth.

Germline assignment: CDR1 SGHTA and CDR2 FQGNSA. The CDR3 sequence is 14 residues long. With 1 base clipped from V and 4 bases from J, the junction kept 0 bases outside the gene matches. Note on this clone: Its antigen is as yet unknown.

Only in-frame clones appear in the TCRdb table, and some are missing; sequencing was by immunoSEQ multiplex PCR. The top ten clones hold 0.85% to 1.1% of a sample with about 170,000 clones, approximately 90% of them seen once. This clonotype was sampled from an adult who received the AZD1222 COVID-19 vaccine. The source was peripheral blood, collected 28 days after the second AZD1222 dose. J is TRBJ2-2 and V is TRBV7-2; 7 bases line up with TRBD1. CDR3 residues: CASSLGDSTGELFF. The CDR3 nucleotides are TGTGCCAGCAGCTTAGGGGACAGCACCGGGGAGCTGTTTTTT.